Described below is a single T cell receptor (beta chain) sequence and its context. The sample belongs to a study of patients and donors after allogeneic stem cell transplantation. In germline, CDR1 is SEHNR, CDR2 FQNEAQ (reference sequence). V lost 0 bases to trimming and J lost 5 bases, with 7 bases between them. The CDR3 has 13 residues. One entry per CDR3 protein, called by TCRdb with MiXCR from the RT-PCR reads. This sample has over 350,000 distinct CDR3 sequences, with 15% to 20% found just once. Sample: blood, either unsorted or a sorted T cell fraction (not recorded which). The sequence was obtained from a human donor who was either an allogeneic HSCT recipient or a stem cell or donor lymphocyte infusion donor (not recorded which). It is not recorded whose cells these are; they may come from a transplant donor. This rearrangement joins TRBV7-9 to TRBJ2-5; no firm D call. The CDR3 loop is CASSLAIVETQYF. CDR3 DNA sequence: TGTGCCAGCAGCTTAGCCATTGTGGAGACCCAGTACTTC.